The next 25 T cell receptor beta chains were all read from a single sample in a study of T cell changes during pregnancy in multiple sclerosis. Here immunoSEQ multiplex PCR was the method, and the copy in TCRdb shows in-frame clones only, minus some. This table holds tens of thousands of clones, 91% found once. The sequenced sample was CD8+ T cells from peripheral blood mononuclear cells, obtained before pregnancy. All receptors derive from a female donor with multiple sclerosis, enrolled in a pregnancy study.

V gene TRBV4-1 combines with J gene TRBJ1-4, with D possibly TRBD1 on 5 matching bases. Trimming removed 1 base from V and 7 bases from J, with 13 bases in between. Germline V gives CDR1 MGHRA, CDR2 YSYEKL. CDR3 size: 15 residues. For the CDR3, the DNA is TGCGCCAGCAGCCAAGGCGCAGGGTGGGGTGAAAAACTGTTTTTT. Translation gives CASSQGAGWGEKLFF.

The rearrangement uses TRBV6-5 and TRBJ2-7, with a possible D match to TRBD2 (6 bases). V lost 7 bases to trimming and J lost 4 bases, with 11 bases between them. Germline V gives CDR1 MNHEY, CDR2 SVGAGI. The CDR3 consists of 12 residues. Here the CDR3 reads CASTAGTYEQYF. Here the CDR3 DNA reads TGTGCCAGCACGGCGGGAACTTACGAGCAGTACTTC.

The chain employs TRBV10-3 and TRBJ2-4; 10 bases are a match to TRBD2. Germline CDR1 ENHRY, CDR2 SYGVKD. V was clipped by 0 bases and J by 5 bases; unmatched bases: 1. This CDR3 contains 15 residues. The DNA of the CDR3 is TGTGCCATCAGTGAGTCACTAGCGGGGCAAAACATTCAGTACTTC. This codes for CAISESLAGQNIQYF.

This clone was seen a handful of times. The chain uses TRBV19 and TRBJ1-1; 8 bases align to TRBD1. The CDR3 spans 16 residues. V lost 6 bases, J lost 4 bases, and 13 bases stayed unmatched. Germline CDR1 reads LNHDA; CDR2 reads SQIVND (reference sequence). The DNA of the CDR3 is TGTGCCAGTAGATTGGAAGCAGGGGGCGCGGGCACTGAAGCTTTCTTT. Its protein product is CASRLEAGGAGTEAFF.

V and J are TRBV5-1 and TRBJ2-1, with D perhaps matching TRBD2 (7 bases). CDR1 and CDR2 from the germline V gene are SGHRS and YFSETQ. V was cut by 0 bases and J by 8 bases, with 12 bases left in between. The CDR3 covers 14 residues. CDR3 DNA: TGCGCCAGCAGCTTGGAACTAGGGGGGGATGAGCAGTTCTTC. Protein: CASSLELGGDEQFF.

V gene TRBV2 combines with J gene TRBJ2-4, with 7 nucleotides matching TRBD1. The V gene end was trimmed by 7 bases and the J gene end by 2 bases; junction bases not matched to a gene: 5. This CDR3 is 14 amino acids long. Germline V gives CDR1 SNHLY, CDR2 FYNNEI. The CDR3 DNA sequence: TGTGCCAGCACCAAGGACAGGACCAAAAACATTCAGTACTTC. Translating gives CASTKDRTKNIQYF.

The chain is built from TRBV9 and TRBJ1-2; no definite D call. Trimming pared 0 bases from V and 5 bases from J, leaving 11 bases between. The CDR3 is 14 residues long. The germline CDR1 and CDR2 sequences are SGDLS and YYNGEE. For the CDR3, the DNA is TGTGCCAGCAGCGTAGGGACTACCAATTATGGCTACACCTTC. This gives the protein CASSVGTTNYGYTF.

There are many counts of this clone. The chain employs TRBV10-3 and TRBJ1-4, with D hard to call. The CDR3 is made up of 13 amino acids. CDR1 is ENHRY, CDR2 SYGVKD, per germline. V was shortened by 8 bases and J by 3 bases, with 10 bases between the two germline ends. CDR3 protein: CAIRKQPNEKLFF. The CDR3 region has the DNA TGTGCCATCCGTAAACAGCCTAATGAAAAACTGTTTTTT.

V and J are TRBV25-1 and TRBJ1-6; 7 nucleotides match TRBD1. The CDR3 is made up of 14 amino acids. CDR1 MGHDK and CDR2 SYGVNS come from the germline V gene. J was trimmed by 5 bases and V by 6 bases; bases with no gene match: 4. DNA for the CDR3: TGTGCCAGCAGCTCGACAGGGAATAATTCACCCCTCCACTTT. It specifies CASSSTGNNSPLHF.

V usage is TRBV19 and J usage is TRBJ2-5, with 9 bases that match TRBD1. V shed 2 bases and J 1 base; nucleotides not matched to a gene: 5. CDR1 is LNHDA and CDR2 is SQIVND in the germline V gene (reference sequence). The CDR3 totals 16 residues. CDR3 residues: CASSIWTGDPQETQYF. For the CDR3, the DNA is TGTGCCAGTAGTATATGGACAGGGGACCCCCAAGAGACCCAGTACTTC.

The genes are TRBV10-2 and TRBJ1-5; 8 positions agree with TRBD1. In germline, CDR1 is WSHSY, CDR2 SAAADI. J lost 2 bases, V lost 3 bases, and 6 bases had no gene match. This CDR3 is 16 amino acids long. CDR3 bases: TGCGCCAGCAGTGAAGAAGGGACAGGAGGCAATCAGCCCCAGCATTTT. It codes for CASSEEGTGGNQPQHF.

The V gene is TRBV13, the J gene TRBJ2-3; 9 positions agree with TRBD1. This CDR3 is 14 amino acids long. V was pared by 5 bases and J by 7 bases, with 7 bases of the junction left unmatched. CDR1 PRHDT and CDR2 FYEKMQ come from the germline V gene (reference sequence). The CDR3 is CASSLGTGPNTQYF. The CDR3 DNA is TGTGCCAGCAGCCTTGGGACAGGGCCCAATACGCAGTATTTT.

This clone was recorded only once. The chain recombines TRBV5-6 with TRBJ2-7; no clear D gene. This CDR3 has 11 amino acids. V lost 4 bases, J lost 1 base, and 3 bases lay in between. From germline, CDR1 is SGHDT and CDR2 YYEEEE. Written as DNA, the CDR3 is TGTGCCAGCAGCCAATCCTACGAGCAGTACTTC. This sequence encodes CASSQSYEQYF.

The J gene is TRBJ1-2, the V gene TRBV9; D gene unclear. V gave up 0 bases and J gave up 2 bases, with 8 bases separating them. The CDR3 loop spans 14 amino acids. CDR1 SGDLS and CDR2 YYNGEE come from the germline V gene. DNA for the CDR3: TGTGCCAGCAGCGTAGTCGGAGGCAACTATGGCTACACCTTC. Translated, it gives CASSVVGGNYGYTF.

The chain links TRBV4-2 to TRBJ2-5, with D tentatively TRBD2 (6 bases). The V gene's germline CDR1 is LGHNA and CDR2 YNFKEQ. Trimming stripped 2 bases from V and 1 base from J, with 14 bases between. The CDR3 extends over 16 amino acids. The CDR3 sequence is CASSQWVGGIQETQYF. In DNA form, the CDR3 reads TGTGCCAGCAGCCAATGGGTTGGGGGGATCCAAGAGACCCAGTACTTC.

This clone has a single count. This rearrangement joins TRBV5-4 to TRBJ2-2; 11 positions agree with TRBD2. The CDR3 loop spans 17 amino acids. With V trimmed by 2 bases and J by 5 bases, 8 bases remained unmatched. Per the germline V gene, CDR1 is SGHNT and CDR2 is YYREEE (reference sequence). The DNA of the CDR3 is TGTGCCAGCAGCTTAGCCTCTAGCGGGGGGCAGACCGGGGAGCTGTTTTTT. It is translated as CASSLASSGGQTGELFF.

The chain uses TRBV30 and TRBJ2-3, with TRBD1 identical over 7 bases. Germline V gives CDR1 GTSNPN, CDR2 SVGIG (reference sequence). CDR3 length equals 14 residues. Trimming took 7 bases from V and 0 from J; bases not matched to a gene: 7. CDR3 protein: CALWTGLSTDTQYF. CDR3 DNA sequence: TGTGCCTTGTGGACAGGCCTTAGCACAGATACGCAGTATTTT.

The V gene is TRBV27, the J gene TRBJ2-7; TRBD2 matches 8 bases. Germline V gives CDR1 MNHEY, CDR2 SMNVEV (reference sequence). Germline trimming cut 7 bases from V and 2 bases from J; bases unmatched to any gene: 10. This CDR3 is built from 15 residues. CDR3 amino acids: CASKPTAGVTYEQYF. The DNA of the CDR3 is TGTGCCAGCAAACCAACAGCGGGGGTCACCTACGAGCAGTACTTC.

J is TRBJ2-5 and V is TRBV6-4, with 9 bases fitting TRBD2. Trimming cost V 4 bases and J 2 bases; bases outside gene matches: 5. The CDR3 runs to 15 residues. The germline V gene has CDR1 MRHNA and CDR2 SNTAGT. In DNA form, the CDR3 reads TGTGCCAGCAGTGTAATAGCGGGGGTACAAGAGACCCAGTACTTC. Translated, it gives CASSVIAGVQETQYF.

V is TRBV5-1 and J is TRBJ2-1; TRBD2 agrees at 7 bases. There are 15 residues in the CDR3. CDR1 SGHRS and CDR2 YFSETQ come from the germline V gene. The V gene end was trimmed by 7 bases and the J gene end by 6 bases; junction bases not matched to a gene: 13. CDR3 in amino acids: CASEPSGDGINEQFF. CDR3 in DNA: TGCGCCAGCGAACCGAGCGGGGATGGGATCAATGAGCAGTTCTTC.

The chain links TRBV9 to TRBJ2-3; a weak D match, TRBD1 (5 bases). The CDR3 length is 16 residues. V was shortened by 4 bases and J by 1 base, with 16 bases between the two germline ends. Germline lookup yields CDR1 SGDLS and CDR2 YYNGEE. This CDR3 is CASSLSRAGRTDTQYF. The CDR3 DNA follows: TGTGCCAGCAGCCTTAGCCGGGCAGGGCGCACAGATACGCAGTATTTT.

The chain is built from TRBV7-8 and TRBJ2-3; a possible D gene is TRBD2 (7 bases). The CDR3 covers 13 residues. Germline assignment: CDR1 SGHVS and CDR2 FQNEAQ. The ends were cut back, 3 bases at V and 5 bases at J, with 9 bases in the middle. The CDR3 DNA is TGTGCCAGCAGCTTGGGGGGGCAAGATACGCAGTATTTT. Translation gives CASSLGGQDTQYF.

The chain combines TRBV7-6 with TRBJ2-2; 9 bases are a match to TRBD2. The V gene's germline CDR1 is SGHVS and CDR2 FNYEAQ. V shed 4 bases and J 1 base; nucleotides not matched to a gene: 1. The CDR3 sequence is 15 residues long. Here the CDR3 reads CASSYSGGNTGELFF. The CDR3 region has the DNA TGTGCCAGCAGCTATAGCGGGGGGAACACCGGGGAGCTGTTTTTT.

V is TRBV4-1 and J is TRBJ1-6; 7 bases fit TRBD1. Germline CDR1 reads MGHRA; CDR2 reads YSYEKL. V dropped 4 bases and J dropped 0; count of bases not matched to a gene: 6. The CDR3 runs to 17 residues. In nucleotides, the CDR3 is TGCGCCAGCAGCCCCACAGGGGAGAGCTCCTATAATTCACCCCTCCACTTT. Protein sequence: CASSPTGESSYNSPLHF.

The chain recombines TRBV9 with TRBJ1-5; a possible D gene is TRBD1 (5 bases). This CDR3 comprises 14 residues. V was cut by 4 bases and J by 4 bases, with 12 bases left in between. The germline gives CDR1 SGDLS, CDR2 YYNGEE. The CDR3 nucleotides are TGTGCCAGCAGCCCTACGGGGGGGAATCAGCCCCAGCATTTT. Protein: CASSPTGGNQPQHF.